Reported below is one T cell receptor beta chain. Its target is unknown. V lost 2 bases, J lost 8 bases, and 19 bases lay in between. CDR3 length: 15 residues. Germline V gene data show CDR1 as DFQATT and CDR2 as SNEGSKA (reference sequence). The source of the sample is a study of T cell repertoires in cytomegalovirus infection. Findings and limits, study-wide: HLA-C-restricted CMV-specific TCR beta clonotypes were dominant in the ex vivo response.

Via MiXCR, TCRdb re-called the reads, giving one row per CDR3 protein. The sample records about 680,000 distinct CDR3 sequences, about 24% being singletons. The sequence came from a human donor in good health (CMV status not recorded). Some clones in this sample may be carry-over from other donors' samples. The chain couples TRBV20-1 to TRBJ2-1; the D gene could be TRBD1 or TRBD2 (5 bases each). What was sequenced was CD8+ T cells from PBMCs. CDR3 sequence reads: CSARTRSGHTDEQFF. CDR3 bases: TGCAGTGCTAGAACCCGAAGCGGACACACGGATGAGCAGTTCTTC.